The subject of this entry is one T cell receptor beta chain. What it recognizes is unknown. Assay used: immunoSEQ multiplex PCR; TCRdb lists only in-frame clones, some missing. The sample carries 50,000 or so clones, 67% recorded once. The CDR3 runs to 13 residues. From germline, CDR1 is GTSNPN and CDR2 SVGIG (reference sequence). V gave up 3 bases and J gave up 2 bases, with 11 bases separating them. This sample was taken from a study of vaccination effects on CD4 cells after COVID-19. Study-wide context: Culturing of more than 1.5 million PBMC per well took place with roughly 10 IU/ml IL-2 and about 10 ug/ml peptides.

Regarding the study as a whole: Late post-vaccination, clones induced by infection and those induced by vaccine underwent marked clonal contraction. Vaccine-induced clones in healthy vaccinees cross-reacted with common cold coronaviruses in only 1 of 255 cases.

CD4+ T cell isolation took place after approximately 11 days of culture. Nucleocapsid antibodies were negative in the vaccine recipients, who had never had SARS-CoV-2 infection. The clonotype was recovered from a human donor who received a COVID-19 vaccine. The V gene is TRBV30, the J gene TRBJ2-7; D tentatively reads TRBD1 or TRBD2 (7 bases each). The starting material was CD4+ T cells from PBMCs cultured without peptide, obtained before COVID-19 vaccination. The CDR3 DNA reads TGTGCCTGGAGCTCAGGGGGGGCCTACGAGCAGTACTTC. As protein: CAWSSGGAYEQYF. Full variable domain (rest looked up from reference TRBV30 and TRBJ2-7): SQTIHQWPATLVQPVGSPLSLECTVEGTSNPNLYWYRQAAGRGLQLLFYSVGIGQISSEVPQNLSASRPQDRQFILSSKKLLLSDSGFYLCAWSSGGAYEQYFGPGTRLTVT.